A single count supports the clone carrying this T cell receptor beta chain. This specimen comes from a study of blood T cell repertoires in COVID-19. Study as a whole: The origin of the acute and convalescent COVID-19 samples was the United States, Italy and Spain. T cells, B-cell-depleted T cells, or PBMCs provided the cDNA or gDNA that served as material.

Methods used by the authors: Quantification of nucleated cells was approximated via reference gene primer amplification. Profiling relied on immunoSEQ multiplex PCR, and the TCRdb table lists in-frame clones only, not all of them. Clone size and the V and J calls come from that table; the DNA yielded D and trimming. Here the sample spans under 250,000 clones, more than 70% being singletons. The germline V gene encodes CDR1 LNHDA and CDR2 SQIVND (reference sequence). V lost 4 bases and J lost 0, with 10 bases in between. This CDR3 contains 15 residues. Sequences were obtained from peripheral blood. This chain links TRBV19 with TRBJ1-3, with D tentatively TRBD1 (6 bases). The sequence came from a man aged 35 to 55 with active or convalescent COVID-19. The CDR3 bases are TGTGCCAGTAGTACCAGGGGTAACTCTGGAAACACCATATATTTT. Amino acid sequence: CASSTRGNSGNTIYF.